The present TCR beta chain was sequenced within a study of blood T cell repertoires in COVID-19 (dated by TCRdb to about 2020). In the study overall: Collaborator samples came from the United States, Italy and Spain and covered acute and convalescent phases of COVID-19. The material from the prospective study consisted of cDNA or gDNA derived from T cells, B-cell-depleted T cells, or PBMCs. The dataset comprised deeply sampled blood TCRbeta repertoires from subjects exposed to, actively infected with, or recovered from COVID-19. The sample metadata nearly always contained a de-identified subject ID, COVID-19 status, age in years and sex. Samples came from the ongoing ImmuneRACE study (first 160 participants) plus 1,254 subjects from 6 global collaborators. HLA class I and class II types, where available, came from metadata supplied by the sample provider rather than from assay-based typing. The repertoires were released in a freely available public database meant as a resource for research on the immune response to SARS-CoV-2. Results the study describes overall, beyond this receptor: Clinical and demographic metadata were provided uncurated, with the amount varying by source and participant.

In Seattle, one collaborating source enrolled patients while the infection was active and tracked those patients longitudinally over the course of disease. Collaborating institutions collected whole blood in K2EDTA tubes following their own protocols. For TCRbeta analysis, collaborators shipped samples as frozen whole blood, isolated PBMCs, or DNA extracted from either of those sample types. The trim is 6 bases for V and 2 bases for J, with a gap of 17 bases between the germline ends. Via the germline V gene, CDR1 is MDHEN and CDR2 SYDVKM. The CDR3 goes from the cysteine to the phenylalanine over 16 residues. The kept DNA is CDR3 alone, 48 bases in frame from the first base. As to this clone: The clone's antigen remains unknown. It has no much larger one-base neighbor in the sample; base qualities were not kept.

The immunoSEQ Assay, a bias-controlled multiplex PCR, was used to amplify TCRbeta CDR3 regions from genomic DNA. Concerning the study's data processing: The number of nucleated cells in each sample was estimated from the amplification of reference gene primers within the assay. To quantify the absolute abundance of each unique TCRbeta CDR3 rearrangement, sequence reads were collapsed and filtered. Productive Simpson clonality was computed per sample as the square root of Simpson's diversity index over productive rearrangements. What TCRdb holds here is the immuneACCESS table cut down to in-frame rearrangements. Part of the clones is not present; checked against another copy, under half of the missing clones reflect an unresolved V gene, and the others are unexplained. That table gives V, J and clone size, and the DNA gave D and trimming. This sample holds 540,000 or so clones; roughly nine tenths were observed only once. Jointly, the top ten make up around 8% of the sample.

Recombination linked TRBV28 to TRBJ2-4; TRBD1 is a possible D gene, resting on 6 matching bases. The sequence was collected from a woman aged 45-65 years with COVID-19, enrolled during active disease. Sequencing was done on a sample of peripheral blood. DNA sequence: TGTGCCAGCAGCAGGAGGACAGCTTTATCCAAAAACATTCAGTACTTC. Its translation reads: CASSRRTALSKNIQYF.